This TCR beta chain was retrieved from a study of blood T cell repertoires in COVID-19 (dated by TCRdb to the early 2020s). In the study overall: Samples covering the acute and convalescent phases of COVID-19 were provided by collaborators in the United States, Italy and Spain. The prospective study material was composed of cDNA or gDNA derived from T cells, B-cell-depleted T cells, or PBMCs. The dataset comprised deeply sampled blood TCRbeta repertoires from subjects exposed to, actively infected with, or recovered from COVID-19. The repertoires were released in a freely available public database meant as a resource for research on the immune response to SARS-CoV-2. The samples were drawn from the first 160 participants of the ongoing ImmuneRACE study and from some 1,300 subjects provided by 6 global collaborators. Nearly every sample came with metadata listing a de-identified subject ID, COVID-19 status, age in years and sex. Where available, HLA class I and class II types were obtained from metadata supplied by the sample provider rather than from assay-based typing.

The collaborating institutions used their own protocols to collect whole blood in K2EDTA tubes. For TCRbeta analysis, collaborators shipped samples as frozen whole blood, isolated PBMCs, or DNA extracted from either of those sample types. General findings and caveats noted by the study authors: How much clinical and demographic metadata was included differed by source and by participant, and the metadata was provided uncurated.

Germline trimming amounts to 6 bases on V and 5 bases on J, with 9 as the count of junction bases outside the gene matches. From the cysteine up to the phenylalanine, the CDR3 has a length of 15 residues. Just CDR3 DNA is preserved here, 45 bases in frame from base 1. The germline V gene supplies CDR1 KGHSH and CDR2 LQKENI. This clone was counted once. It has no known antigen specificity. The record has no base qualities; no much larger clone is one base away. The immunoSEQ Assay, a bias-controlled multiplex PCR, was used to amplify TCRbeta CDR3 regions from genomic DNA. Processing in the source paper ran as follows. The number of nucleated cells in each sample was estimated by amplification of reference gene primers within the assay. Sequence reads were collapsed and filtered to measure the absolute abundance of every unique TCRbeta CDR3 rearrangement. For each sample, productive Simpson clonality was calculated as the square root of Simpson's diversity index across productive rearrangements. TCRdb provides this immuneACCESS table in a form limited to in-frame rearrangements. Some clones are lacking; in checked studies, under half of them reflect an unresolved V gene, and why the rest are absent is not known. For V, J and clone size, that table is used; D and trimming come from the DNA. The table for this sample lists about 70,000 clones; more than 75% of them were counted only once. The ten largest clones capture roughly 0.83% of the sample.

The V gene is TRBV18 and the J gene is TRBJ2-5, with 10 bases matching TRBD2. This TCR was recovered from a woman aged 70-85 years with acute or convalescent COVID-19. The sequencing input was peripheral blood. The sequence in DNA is TGTGCCAGCTCGCCCCCTAGCGGGAGAGGCGAGACCCAGTACTTC. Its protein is CASSPPSGRGETQYF.